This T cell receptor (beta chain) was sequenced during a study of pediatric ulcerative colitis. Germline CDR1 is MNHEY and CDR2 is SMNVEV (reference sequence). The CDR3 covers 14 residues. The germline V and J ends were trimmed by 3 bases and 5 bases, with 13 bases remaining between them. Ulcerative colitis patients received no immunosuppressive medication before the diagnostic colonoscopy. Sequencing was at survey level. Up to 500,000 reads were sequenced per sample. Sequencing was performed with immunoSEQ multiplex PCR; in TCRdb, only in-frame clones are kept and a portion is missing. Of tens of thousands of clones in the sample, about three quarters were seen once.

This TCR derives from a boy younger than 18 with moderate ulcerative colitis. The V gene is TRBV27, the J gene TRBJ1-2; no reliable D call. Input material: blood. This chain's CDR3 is CASSFVAGLYGYTF. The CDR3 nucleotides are TGTGCCAGCAGTTTTGTGGCAGGCCTATATGGCTACACCTTC.